One sample yielded the 18 T cell receptor beta chains listed below, sequenced in a study of pediatric ulcerative colitis. Only in-frame clones appear in the TCRdb table, and some are missing; sequencing was by immunoSEQ multiplex PCR. The sample shows 30,000 to 35,000 clones, roughly 81% of them seen only once. Rectal tissue came from one to two pinch biopsies taken at colonoscopy. The sample consisted of gut tissue. The receptors were sampled from a boy aged 5 to 17 with mild ulcerative colitis.

The chain links TRBV20-1 to TRBJ1-2; D unclear. The CDR3 runs to 11 residues. Germline V gene sequence: CDR1 DFQATT, CDR2 SNEGSKA (reference sequence). The ends were cut back, 0 bases at V and 1 base at J, with 0 bases in the middle. CDR3 DNA: TGCAGTGCTAGAGATAACTATGGCTACACCTTC. Translating gives CSARDNYGYTF.

The chain recombines TRBV27 with TRBJ2-1; 12 nucleotides align to TRBD2. Germline V CDR1 and CDR2: MNHEY, SMNVEV (reference sequence). The CDR3 runs to 16 residues. J lost 7 bases, V lost 3 bases, and 7 bases had no gene match. The CDR3 loop reads CASSFGWTSGKNEQFF. In DNA, the CDR3 is TGTGCCAGCAGTTTTGGATGGACTAGCGGGAAGAATGAGCAGTTCTTC.

This clone has a handful of counts. V and J are TRBV7-2 and TRBJ1-5; a possible D gene is TRBD1 (5 bases). Germline CDR1 SGHTA, CDR2 FQGNSA. The CDR3 extends over 15 amino acids. V gave up 0 bases and J gave up 7 bases, with 13 bases separating them. CDR3 nucleotide sequence: TGTGCCAGCAGCTTAGCGCCAGGGCTTCGACAGCCCCAGCATTTT. Its translation is CASSLAPGLRQPQHF.

The chain has TRBV5-6 and TRBJ1-6, with D uncertain. The CDR3 is 15 residues long. Per germline, CDR1 SGHDT and CDR2 YYEEEE. The V gene lost 1 base and the J gene lost 6 bases, with 11 bases spanning the gap. The DNA of the CDR3 is TGTGCCAGCAGCTTGAGCCCTTCCCCTAATTCACCCCTCCACTTT. It specifies CASSLSPSPNSPLHF.

The J gene is TRBJ1-1, the V gene TRBV28, with D maybe TRBD1 (5 bases). Germline V gene lookup returns CDR1 MDHEN and CDR2 SYDVKM. V was cut by 8 bases and J by 8 bases, with 15 bases left in between. The CDR3 has 12 residues. The CDR3 loop reads CASATPGHEAFF. In nucleotides, the CDR3 is TGTGCCAGCGCTACTCCGGGGCACGAAGCTTTCTTT.

This rearrangement joins TRBV7-3 to TRBJ2-2; 10 bases align to TRBD1. V shed 6 bases and J 6 bases; nucleotides not matched to a gene: 4. Looked up from germline, CDR1 is SGHTA and CDR2 is FQGTGA. The CDR3 has 14 residues. The CDR3 here is CASRPTGGPGELFF. CDR3 sequence (DNA): TGTGCCAGCAGACCGACAGGGGGCCCCGGGGAGCTGTTTTTT.

For this clone: This CDR3 is also generated by other DNA sequences in the sample. The gene calls are TRBV5-1 and TRBJ1-1; D gene unclear. The germline V and J ends were trimmed by 5 bases and 1 base, with 9 bases remaining between them. Germline CDR1 is SGHRS and CDR2 is YFSETQ. There are 13 residues in the CDR3. The DNA for the CDR3 is TGCGCCAGCAGTTGGACGGAGAACACTGAAGCTTTCTTT. Protein: CASSWTENTEAFF.

The V gene is TRBV5-1, the J gene TRBJ2-5; no clear D. Germline CDR1 is SGHRS and CDR2 is YFSETQ. CDR3 length: 13 amino acids. With 8 bases removed from V and 3 bases from J, the gap between germline ends came to 14 bases. CDR3 sequence reads: CASTKGVEETQYF. CDR3 nucleotides: TGCGCCAGTACAAAGGGCGTGGAAGAGACCCAGTACTTC.

The chain uses TRBV27 and TRBJ1-1; D unresolved. The CDR3 is 15 amino acids. CDR1 is MNHEY and CDR2 is SMNVEV in the germline V gene (reference sequence). Trimming took off 4 bases at V and 0 bases at J, with 12 bases between the two ends. The CDR3 bases are TGTGCCAGCAGTTGGACCGCAGCTATGAACACTGAAGCTTTCTTT. It translates to CASSWTAAMNTEAFF.

The V gene is TRBV6-5, the J gene TRBJ1-1; TRBD1 aligns across 9 bases. The J segment lost 4 bases and the V segment lost 6 bases, leaving 9 bases of the junction unmatched. Germline values: CDR1 MNHEY, CDR2 SVGAGI. This CDR3 is 15 amino acids long. CDR3 coding DNA: TGTGCCAGCAGCCCCGGGGACAGGGAGAGCACTGAAGCTTTCTTT. This encodes CASSPGDRESTEAFF.

This rearrangement joins TRBV2 to TRBJ2-1; 8 bases align to TRBD2. Germline loops: CDR1 SNHLY, CDR2 FYNNEI. The CDR3 totals 17 residues. J gave up 8 bases and V 7 bases, and 19 bases lay outside the gene matches. CDR3 nucleotides: TGTGCCAGCAACTGGCAGCATCTTAGCGGGGTAGGGTATGAGCAGTTCTTC. Residues: CASNWQHLSGVGYEQFF.

This rearrangement joins TRBV5-8 to TRBJ2-2; TRBD2 aligns across 12 bases. The CDR3 has 15 residues. Germline-derived CDR1 and CDR2 are SGHTS and YDEGEE. Unmatched junction bases numbered 2, after V lost 2 bases and J lost 6 bases. CDR3 sequence: CASSFGLAGPGELFF. The CDR3 DNA is TGTGCCAGCAGCTTCGGACTAGCGGGGCCCGGGGAGCTGTTTTTT.

The V gene is TRBV5-4, the J gene TRBJ2-5; no clear D. This CDR3 has 15 amino acids. Per germline, CDR1 SGHNT and CDR2 YYREEE (reference sequence). Trimming pared 1 base from V and 2 bases from J, leaving 12 bases between. This chain's CDR3 is CASSLTGRPQETQYF. CDR3 DNA: TGTGCCAGCAGCTTGACCGGCAGACCTCAAGAGACCCAGTACTTC.

This clone has a single count. The V call is TRBV10-1, the J call TRBJ2-3; 11 nucleotides match TRBD2. CDR1 is WNHNN and CDR2 is SYGVQD in the germline V gene (reference sequence). CDR3 length: 17 residues. The junction had 4 bases not matched to a gene; V was cut back by 2 bases and J by 0 bases. The CDR3 DNA follows: TGCGCCAGCAGTGAGCAACTAGCGGGGGTTAGCACAGATACGCAGTATTTT. It specifies CASSEQLAGVSTDTQYF.

The V call is TRBV5-5, the J call TRBJ2-5, with a weak D call TRBD1 (5 bases). Trimming left V 2 bases short and J 4 bases short, with 9 bases between. Germline V gene lookup returns CDR1 SGHKS and CDR2 YYEKEE (reference sequence). This CDR3 region has 13 residues. CDR3 in amino acids: CASSLSTGETQYF. The DNA of the CDR3 is TGTGCCAGCAGCTTATCCACAGGAGAGACCCAGTACTTC.

V is TRBV5-8 and J is TRBJ1-2; D uncertain. From germline, CDR1 is SGHTS and CDR2 YDEGEE. The CDR3 consists of 12 residues. Trimming stripped 0 bases from V and 7 bases from J, with 7 bases between. The DNA for the CDR3 is TGTGCCAGCAGCTTGGGAGGCGGTGGCTACACCTTC. This encodes CASSLGGGGYTF.

This clone was seen only once. The rearrangement links TRBV5-1 to TRBJ2-6; TRBD1 agrees at 7 bases. With V trimmed by 0 bases and J by 0 bases, 3 bases remained unmatched. CDR1 and CDR2 (germline): SGHRS, YFSETQ. The CDR3 sequence is 17 residues long. The CDR3 DNA reads TGCGCCAGCAGCTTGGTTGCAGGGGGCTCTGGGGCCAACGTCCTGACTTTC. It specifies CASSLVAGGSGANVLTF.

V gene TRBV7-3 combines with J gene TRBJ1-2; a weak D match, TRBD1 (5 bases). This CDR3 is 13 amino acids long. The V gene lost 5 bases and the J gene lost 7 bases, with 14 bases spanning the gap. Per germline, CDR1 SGHTA and CDR2 FQGTGA. The CDR3, as DNA: TGTGCCAGCAGCCCTGGGCCAGGGCTTGGCTACACCTTC. This translates into CASSPGPGLGYTF.